This passage covers 31 T cell receptor beta chains from one sample sequenced in a study of blood T cells in healthy people across ages. Alongside a J-beta primer mix, a sample-barcoded 5' primer served in a second PCR lasting roughly 6 to 11 cycles. TCRdb fed the 5' RACE reads into MiXCR, producing one record per CDR3 protein. The sample records about 720,000 distinct CDR3 sequences, roughly 20% being singletons. The specimen sequenced was blood. The receptor source for this set is a man between 70 and 80 years old in good health.

This chain uses TRBV3-1 with TRBJ2-7, with no clear D. CDR1 and CDR2 (germline): LGHDT, YNNKEL (reference sequence). The CDR3 sequence is 13 residues long. V was cut by 0 bases and J by 7 bases, with 10 bases left in between. The CDR3 sequence is CASSQDSSREQYF. CDR3 in DNA: TGTGCCAGCAGCCAAGATTCTAGTCGTGAGCAGTACTTC.

This clonotype was seen once. The genes are TRBV5-1 and TRBJ2-1; D is undetermined. The CDR3 loop spans 15 amino acids. CDR1 is SGHRS, CDR2 YFSETQ, per germline. V was trimmed by 1 base and J by 5 bases, leaving 13 bases between them. The CDR3 DNA is TGCGCCAGCAGCTTGTTATTCAGTGCCGACAATGAGCAGTTCTTC. Amino acids: CASSLLFSADNEQFF.

The table lists this clonotype with a few counts. This chain uses TRBV12-3 or TRBV12-4 with TRBJ1-2, with 9 bases aligning to TRBD1. With V trimmed by 4 bases and J by 8 bases, 14 bases remained unmatched. This CDR3 is built from 16 residues. CDR3: CASSSRPGTGRRGYTF. The CDR3 DNA follows: TGTGCCAGCAGTTCCCGACCCGGGACAGGGAGGAGAGGCTACACCTTC.

This clonotype was picked up many times. This chain joins TRBV21-1 and TRBJ2-5; the D call of TRBD2 is as the table states it, not checked on the DNA. TRBV21-1 has pseudogene status. This CDR3 spans 13 amino acids. CDR3 residues: CASILAGQETQYF. The CDR3 DNA follows: TGTGCCAGCATCCTAGCGGGGCAAGAGACCCAGTACTTC.

This clonotype was found a few times. The genes are TRBV5-1 and TRBJ2-1, with D maybe TRBD1 (6 bases). The germline gives CDR1 SGHRS, CDR2 YFSETQ. The CDR3 sequence is 14 residues long. V was clipped by 6 bases and J by 3 bases, with 13 bases between them. The CDR3 nucleotides are TGCGCCAGCACCCCCTGGACAGTCTACAATGAGCAGTTCTTC. Its protein is CASTPWTVYNEQFF.

This clonotype was observed a few times. The chain joins TRBV20-1 to TRBJ2-5, with TRBD2 as a possible D gene (6 bases). The DNA end lines up better with TRBJ2-7; the J call may be wrong. Germline V gene sequence: CDR1 DFQATT, CDR2 SNEGSKA (reference sequence). There are 14 residues in the CDR3. The CDR3 sequence: CSATRDFPSYEQYF. The CDR3 region has the DNA TGCAGTGCTACCCGGGACTTCCCCTCCTACGAGCAGTACTTC.

In its sample, this clonotype was seen a few times. CDR3 in amino acids: CASSNPHSASNQPQHF. The CDR3, as DNA: TGTGCCAGTAGTAATCCCCACTCGGCTAGCAATCAGCCCCAGCATTTT. The genes are TRBV19 and TRBJ1-5; D unresolved. There are 16 residues in the CDR3. Per the germline V gene, CDR1 is LNHDA and CDR2 is SQIVND (reference sequence). V lost 4 bases and J 0 bases, leaving 13 bases between the germline ends.

CDR3 loop: CASSLAFGQNTEAFF. The CDR3 coding sequence is TGTGCCAGCAGCTTAGCTTTCGGGCAGAACACTGAAGCTTTCTTT. V is TRBV7-6 and J is TRBJ1-1, with D hard to call. This CDR3 has 15 residues. V was clipped by 0 bases and J by 1 base, with 9 bases between them. Germline assignment: CDR1 SGHVS and CDR2 FNYEAQ. The full variable domain, completed using reference TRBV7-6 and TRBJ1-1, is GAGVSQSPRYKVTKRGQDVALRCDPISGHVSLYWYRQALGQGPEFLTYFNYEAQQDKSGLPNDRFSAERPEGSISTLTIQRTEQRDSAMYRCASSLAFGQNTEAFFGQGTRLTVV.

This clonotype has a handful of counts. This rearrangement joins TRBV3-1 to TRBJ2-5; D is perhaps TRBD2 (6 bases). V lost 5 bases to trimming and J lost 10 bases, with 17 bases between them. The CDR3 covers 13 residues. Germline CDR1 reads LGHDT; CDR2 reads YNNKEL (reference sequence). The CDR3 nucleotides are TGTGCCAGCAGCTTCCGACGGTCGGAGGGCCAGTACTTC. This gives the protein CASSFRRSEGQYF.

In this sample, this clonotype turned up a few times. This chain joins TRBV2 and TRBJ1-5; weak D call: TRBD1 (5 bases). The V end lost 6 bases, the J end lost 0 bases, and 12 bases lay between the germline ends. There are 15 residues in the CDR3. Looked up from germline, CDR1 is SNHLY and CDR2 is FYNNEI. The CDR3 loop reads CASSAHRNSNQPQHF. The CDR3 region has the DNA TGTGCCAGCAGCGCCCACAGGAATAGCAATCAGCCCCAGCATTTT.

The table lists this clonotype with a few counts. The chain links TRBV19 to TRBJ2-1; D is perhaps TRBD1 (5 bases). The CDR3 is 15 residues long. V dropped 6 bases and J dropped 5 bases, with 17 bases sitting between them. The germline V gene has CDR1 LNHDA and CDR2 SQIVND (reference sequence). CDR3 in amino acids: CASSRNNNRNNEQFF. The CDR3 DNA sequence: TGTGCCAGTAGCCGAAATAACAACAGGAACAATGAGCAGTTCTTC.

This clonotype was detected many times. The chain links TRBV4-2 to TRBJ2-7, with 8 bases fitting TRBD2. The CDR3 runs 16 residues. The junction had 14 bases not matched to a gene; V was cut back by 4 bases and J by 6 bases. Germline V gene lookup returns CDR1 LGHNA and CDR2 YNFKEQ. The CDR3 reads CASSLYPDGGASEQYF. Written as DNA, the CDR3 is TGTGCCAGCAGCCTTTATCCGGACGGGGGGGCCTCCGAGCAGTACTTC.

This clonotype was found many times. This sequence joins TRBV7-2 and TRBJ2-6; no clear D gene. Per germline, CDR1 SGHTA and CDR2 FQGNSA. There are 16 residues in the CDR3. V was trimmed by 1 base and J by 0 bases, leaving 7 bases between them. The DNA of the CDR3 is TGTGCCAGCAGCTTAGTACGGAGCTCTGGGGCCAACGTCCTGACTTTC. Its protein product is CASSLVRSSGANVLTF. Complete variable domain (other parts from reference TRBV7-2 and TRBJ2-6): GAGVSQSPSNKVTEKGKDVELRCDPISGHTALYWYRQSLGQGLEFLIYFQGNSAPDKSGLPSDRFSAERTGGSVSTLTIQRTQQEDSAVYLCASSLVRSSGANVLTFGAGSRLTVL.

This clonotype has a handful of counts. One junction end disagrees with the germline gene, perhaps due to a read error. The chain employs TRBV20-1 and TRBJ2-4, with D possibly TRBD2 on 5 matching bases. The V gene's germline CDR1 is DFQATT and CDR2 SNEGSKA (reference sequence). The CDR3 is 15 residues long. The CDR3 region is CSARDLGITKNVQYF. DNA of the CDR3: TGCAGTGCTAGAGATCTCGGGATAACCAAAAACGTTCAGTACTTC.

This clonotype was picked up a small number of times. The CDR3 nucleotides are TGTGCCAGCAGCTTAGTGCCGGACAGGACTAGCACAGATACGCAGTATTTT. Translation: CASSLVPDRTSTDTQYF. The rearrangement uses TRBV7-2 and TRBJ2-3, with 7 bases lining up with TRBD1. V lost 1 base and J lost 0; bases outside the gene matches: 7. The length of the CDR3 is 17 residues. Per the germline V gene, CDR1 is SGHTA and CDR2 is FQGNSA.

This clonotype showed up many times. This sequence joins TRBV20-1 and TRBJ1-4; D gene ambiguous. CDR1 DFQATT and CDR2 SNEGSKA come from the germline V gene (reference sequence). The CDR3 totals 15 residues. Trimming removed 0 bases at V and 10 bases at J, with 18 bases between. CDR3 sequence (DNA): TGCAGTGCTAGAGATGGATCGGACGGACGCGGAAAACTGTTTTTT. Translated: CSARDGSDGRGKLFF.

This rearrangement joins TRBV5-6 to TRBJ1-2; D might be TRBD1 (6 bases). V dropped 7 bases and J dropped 4 bases, with 17 bases sitting between them. The CDR3 contains 14 residues. Germline assignment: CDR1 SGHDT and CDR2 YYEEEE. CDR3 coding DNA: TGTGCCAGCCTGGGGGGGGCTTTGCCCTATGGCTACACCTTC. This gives the protein CASLGGALPYGYTF.

A few counts support this clonotype. The V gene is TRBV6-4, the J gene TRBJ2-3; TRBD2 matches 10 bases. This CDR3 contains 16 residues. Germline CDR1 and CDR2: MRHNA and SNTAGT. V gave up 3 bases and J gave up 0 bases; unmatched junction bases: 3. CDR3 DNA sequence: TGTGCCAGCAGTGAGTCTAGCGGGGGAAGCACAGATACGCAGTATTTT. It specifies CASSESSGGSTDTQYF.

A word on this clonotype: The junction departs from germline at one end; a sequencing error may be responsible. J is TRBJ2-7 and V is TRBV6-5; D possibly matches TRBD1 or TRBD2 (5 bases each). This CDR3 contains 11 residues. In germline, CDR1 is MNHEY, CDR2 SVGAGI. In DNA form, the CDR3 reads TGTGCCAGCAGTTACGTGGGGGAGAAGTTCTTC. It encodes CASSYVGEKFF.

This clonotype was counted between two and nine times. The CDR3 is CASSLRQGDQPQHF. The DNA of the CDR3 is TGCGCCAGCAGCTTGCGGCAGGGTGATCAGCCCCAGCATTTT. This chain connects TRBV5-1 to TRBJ1-5; TRBD1 might be the D (5 bases). Germline CDR1 SGHRS, CDR2 YFSETQ. Trimming stripped 1 base from V and 5 bases from J, with 10 bases between. The CDR3 spans 14 residues. Full variable domain (rest looked up from reference TRBV5-1 and TRBJ1-5): KAGVTQTPRYLIKTRGQQVTLSCSPISGHRSVSWYQQTPGQGLQFLFEYFSETQRNKGNFPGRFSGRQFSNSRSEMNVSTLELGDSALYLCASSLRQGDQPQHFGDGTRLSIL.

The rearrangement uses TRBV29-1 and TRBJ2-4; D might be TRBD1 or TRBD2, each matching 5 bases. Trimming cost V 0 bases and J 5 bases, with 11 bases left between them. The CDR3 runs to 14 residues. CDR1 is SQVTM and CDR2 is ANQGSEA in the germline V gene. This CDR3 reads CSVEDRDPENIQYF. The CDR3 bases are TGCAGCGTTGAAGATCGGGACCCAGAAAACATTCAGTACTTC.

The chain employs TRBV29-1 and TRBJ2-3; D unresolved. This CDR3 is 11 amino acids long. Trimming stripped 7 bases from V and 2 bases from J, with 7 bases between. Germline V gives CDR1 SQVTM, CDR2 ANQGSEA. For the CDR3, the DNA is TGCAGCGGCCGCCTCACAGATACGCAGTATTTT. This encodes CSGRLTDTQYF.

V usage is TRBV10-3 and J usage is TRBJ2-5, with D possibly called TRBD1 or TRBD2 (5 bases each). The J call may be incorrect, as the DNA end agrees better with TRBJ2-1. This CDR3 has 12 amino acids. CDR1 and CDR2 (germline): ENHRY, SYGVKD. CDR3 coding DNA: TGTGCCACGGGTTCCCTGGGGGATGAGCAGTTCTTC. Its translation: CATGSLGDEQFF.

The V and J genes are TRBV5-1 and TRBJ2-7; either TRBD1 or TRBD2 may fit D (5 bases each). The J call is doubtful: the DNA matches TRBJ2-1 better. The CDR3 loop spans 16 amino acids. Germline CDR1 is SGHRS and CDR2 is YFSETQ. The CDR3 DNA follows: TGCGCCAGCAGCGAACGAGGGGCCTCCCTATACAATGAGCAGTTCTTC. Translated: CASSERGASLYNEQFF.

The chain carries TRBV24-1 and TRBJ2-2; TRBD1 matches at 8 bases. This CDR3 has 16 amino acids. Germline CDR1 reads KGHDR; CDR2 reads SFDVKD. Losses at the gene ends were 5 bases for V and 1 base for J; bases not matched to a gene: 5. CDR3 sequence (DNA): TGTGCCACCAGTGCCAGGGGGCTTGGGAACACCGGGGAGCTGTTTTTT. It codes for CATSARGLGNTGELFF.

The V call is TRBV6-5, the J call TRBJ1-1, with D unclear. Trimming removed 2 bases from V and 7 bases from J, with 11 bases in between. Germline CDR1 is MNHEY and CDR2 is SVGAGI. The CDR3 is 13 amino acids. This CDR3 reads CASSYGNSGEAFF. The CDR3 region has the DNA TGTGCCAGCAGTTACGGCAATAGTGGTGAAGCTTTCTTT.

This clonotype was observed a handful of times. This chain connects TRBV25-1 to TRBJ2-3, with TRBD1 matching 8 bases. V lost 8 bases and J lost 2; bases outside the gene matches: 6. Germline CDR1 is MGHDK and CDR2 is SYGVNS. This CDR3 has 14 residues. The CDR3 region has the DNA TGTGCCAGCTCCCGGGACAGGTACACAGATACGCAGTATTTT. It codes for CASSRDRYTDTQYF.

The rearrangement links TRBV6-1 to TRBJ1-1; D may be TRBD1 (6 bases). Germline V gives CDR1 MNHNS, CDR2 SASEGT. The germline V and J ends were trimmed by 10 bases and 4 bases, with 16 bases remaining between them. This CDR3 comprises 13 residues. The CDR3 sequence is CATRAGAFTEAFF. The CDR3 DNA follows: TGTGCCACCCGGGCAGGGGCTTTCACTGAAGCTTTCTTT.

The chain carries TRBV12-3 or TRBV12-4 and TRBJ2-1; no firm D call. The V and J ends lost 3 bases and 10 bases respectively, with 7 bases between them. This CDR3 region has 11 residues. The CDR3 reads CASSLSWEQFF. The DNA of the CDR3 is TGTGCCAGCAGTTTGAGTTGGGAGCAGTTCTTC.

This sequence joins TRBV7-9 and TRBJ2-3, with D perhaps TRBD2 (6 bases). The germline V and J ends were trimmed by 5 bases and 9 bases, with 12 bases remaining between them. This CDR3 region has 12 residues. From germline, CDR1 is SEHNR and CDR2 FQNEAQ (reference sequence). CDR3 nucleotides: TGTGCCAGCAGCCCGGGACTTGCCACGCAGTATTTT. It yields the protein CASSPGLATQYF.

This clonotype has a handful of counts. V and J are TRBV12-3 or TRBV12-4 and TRBJ1-3; no clear D. Trimming shortened V by 7 bases and J by 0 bases, and 13 bases separated the two germline ends. There are 15 residues in the CDR3. CDR3 residues: CASTPPRVSGNTIYF. CDR3 in DNA: TGTGCCAGCACCCCCCCAAGAGTCTCTGGAAACACCATATATTTT.